This is a list of T cell receptor beta chains from one sample in a study of cytomegalovirus exposure and HLA in healthy donors. TCRdb's copy holds only in-frame clones and misses some; the assay was immunoSEQ multiplex PCR. Seen here are approximately 270,000 clones, about 90% observed once, and the top ten hold about 12%. The specimen was PBMCs. Receptors were obtained from a man between 18 and 35 years old in good health and CMV-seropositive. CDR3s include the opening cysteine and the closing phenylalanine or tryptophan. The D gene is left open where the match is weak. Expanded clones are given a class, and other clones once, few, many or no size at all.

V: TRBV5-1; size: .; D: TRBD2; J: TRBJ2-1; DNA: TGCGCCAGCAGCCGCGTTACTAGCGGGATCAACAATGAGCAGTTCTTC; CDR3: CASSRVTSGINNEQFF
V: TRBV4-3; size: .; D: .; J: TRBJ2-2; DNA: TGCGCCAGCAGCCAGAGCGGGGAGCTGTTTTTT; CDR3: CASSQSGELFF
V: TRBV19; size: once; D: TRBD2; J: TRBJ2-5; DNA: TGTGCCAGTAGTATAGGGCTAGCGGGAGTAGAGACCCAGTACTTC; CDR3: CASSIGLAGVETQYF
V: TRBV6-1; size: .; D: TRBD1; J: TRBJ1-1; DNA: TGTGCCAGCAGCCCCTCAGGGGGGGGCCGAAAGGCTTTCTTT; CDR3: CASSPSGGGRKAFF
V: TRBV4-2; size: .; D: TRBD2; J: TRBJ2-1; DNA: TGTGCCAGCAGCCCCGGACTAGTATTCGATGAGCAGTTCTTC; CDR3: CASSPGLVFDEQFF
V: TRBV29-1; size: .; D: TRBD1; J: TRBJ2-3; DNA: TGCAGCGTTGGGAGGACAGGGGTAGCAGATACGCAGTATTTT; CDR3: CSVGRTGVADTQYF
V: TRBV5-4; size: .; D: TRBD2; J: TRBJ2-2; DNA: TGTGCCAGCAGCAGGGGAGTAGCGGGGGCCACCGGGGAGCTGTTTTTT; CDR3: CASSRGVAGATGELFF
V: TRBV10-3; size: .; D: .; J: TRBJ2-7; DNA: TGTGCCATCAGACCCGCCGGGACTGGAGACTACGAGCAGTACTTC; CDR3: CAIRPAGTGDYEQYF
V: TRBV5-1; size: .; D: .; J: TRBJ1-3; DNA: TGCGCCAGCAGCCACGGTGACAGCTCTGGAAACACCATATATTTT; CDR3: CASSHGDSSGNTIYF
V: TRBV5-1; size: once; D: .; J: TRBJ1-2; DNA: TGCGCCAGCAGCCCCGGGGGGAGCAATGGCTACACCTTC; CDR3: CASSPGGSNGYTF
V: TRBV4-1; size: .; D: .; J: TRBJ1-1; DNA: TGCGCCAGCCAATCCCAAACTAACACTGAAGCTTTCTTT; CDR3: CASQSQTNTEAFF
V: TRBV5-4; size: .; D: .; J: TRBJ2-7; DNA: TGTGCCAGCAGCTTGGGAGTGTCGACCGGATCCTACGAGCAGTACTTC; CDR3: CASSLGVSTGSYEQYF
V: TRBV11-2; size: .; D: .; J: TRBJ2-1; DNA: TGTGCCAGCAGCCCCCCGGGGCTATACAATGAGCAGTTCTTC; CDR3: CASSPPGLYNEQFF
V: TRBV27; size: .; D: TRBD2; J: TRBJ2-1; DNA: TGTGCCAGCAGCACCGGACTAGGTCGTGGTGAGCAGTTCTTC; CDR3: CASSTGLGRGEQFF
V: TRBV19; size: .; D: .; J: TRBJ2-7; DNA: TGTGCCAGTAGTAAACCGGGACGGGGATACTACGAGCAGTACTTC; CDR3: CASSKPGRGYYEQYF
V: TRBV15; size: .; D: TRBD2; J: TRBJ2-3; DNA: TGTGCCACCAGCGGGCGTAGCGGGAGAAAGACAGATACGCAGTATTTT; CDR3: CATSGRSGRKTDTQYF
V: TRBV27; size: .; D: .; J: TRBJ2-3; DNA: TGTGCCAGCAGTTTATCGCCTAAGGGTTCCACAGATACGCAGTATTTT; CDR3: CASSLSPKGSTDTQYF
V: TRBV11-1; size: .; D: .; J: TRBJ2-7; DNA: TGTGCCAGCAGCTTATCAGGACAGCGGAGCTACGAGCAGTACTTC; CDR3: CASSLSGQRSYEQYF
V: TRBV2; size: .; D: .; J: TRBJ1-1; DNA: TGTGCCAGCAGTGTGTTGGGGGGCACCTCTGAAGCTTTCTTT; CDR3: CASSVLGGTSEAFF
V: TRBV28; size: once; D: .; J: TRBJ2-2; DNA: TGTGCCAGCAACGCCGAGGAGAGGGTCGGGGAGCTGTTTTTT; CDR3: CASNAEERVGELFF
V: TRBV19; size: few; D: TRBD1; J: TRBJ1-2; DNA: TGTGCCAGTAGTCCCGGGACAGGGAAGGGCTTTGATGGCTACACCTTC; CDR3: CASSPGTGKGFDGYTF
V: TRBV7-9; size: .; D: TRBD1; J: TRBJ1-2; DNA: TGTGCCAGCAGCCCGCCCGGGACAGGGTATGGCTACACCTTC; CDR3: CASSPPGTGYGYTF
V: TRBV2; size: .; D: .; J: TRBJ2-1; DNA: TGTGCCACCCTGGGGTCGGCTCACAATGAGCAGTTCTTC; CDR3: CATLGSAHNEQFF
V: TRBV29-1; size: .; D: TRBD2; J: TRBJ2-1; DNA: TGCAGCCCCGTCAGGCGGGAGGGCAATGAGCAGTTCTTC; CDR3: CSPVRREGNEQFF
V: TRBV6-5; size: .; D: .; J: TRBJ1-2; DNA: TGTGCCAGCAGCCCGGACGGCCAGGGCTACTATGGCTACACCTTC; CDR3: CASSPDGQGYYGYTF
V: TRBV29-1; size: .; D: .; J: TRBJ1-2; DNA: TGCAGCGTGGGGGGTGCGAACTATGGCTACACCTTC; CDR3: CSVGGANYGYTF
V: TRBV10-3; size: few; D: .; J: TRBJ2-1; DNA: TGTGCCATCAGTGAGGTCCCAGAGAATGAGCAGTTCTTC; CDR3: CAISEVPENEQFF
V: TRBV19; size: .; D: .; J: TRBJ2-7; DNA: TGTGCCAGTAGCCCAACTGGTTCCGGGGGCAAGGACTACGAGCAGTACTTC; CDR3: CASSPTGSGGKDYEQYF
V: TRBV5-6; size: .; D: .; J: TRBJ1-1; DNA: TGTGCCAGCAGCCTTCCGGTGAACACTGAAGCTTTCTTT; CDR3: CASSLPVNTEAFF
V: TRBV25-1; size: .; D: TRBD1; J: TRBJ2-7; DNA: TGTGCCAGCAGTCAAACACAGACAGGGGGAGCCTACGAGCAGTACTTC; CDR3: CASSQTQTGGAYEQYF
V: TRBV2; size: .; D: .; J: TRBJ2-6; DNA: TGTGCCAGCAGGGACTTCAGGGTCTCTGGGGCCAACGTCCTGACTTTC; CDR3: CASRDFRVSGANVLTF
V: TRBV5-1; size: .; D: TRBD2; J: TRBJ2-1; DNA: TGCGCCAGCAGCTTGGCCCCAGCGGGAGGCCCTTGGATTGGATACAATGAGCAGTTCTTC; CDR3: CASSLAPAGGPWIGYNEQFF
V: TRBV5-4; size: .; D: .; J: TRBJ1-5; DNA: TGTGCCAGCAGCTTTGGCAGCAATCAGCCCCAGCATTTT; CDR3: CASSFGSNQPQHF
V: TRBV4-1; size: few; D: .; J: TRBJ1-3; DNA: TGCGCCAGCAGCCAAGATCAAAGGGGCTCTGGAAACACCATATATTTT; CDR3: CASSQDQRGSGNTIYF
V: TRBV30; size: .; D: TRBD2; J: TRBJ2-3; DNA: TGTGCCTGGGTACTAGCGGGTGGAAGCACAGATACGCAGTATTTT; CDR3: CAWVLAGGSTDTQYF
V: TRBV5-4; size: .; D: .; J: TRBJ2-2; DNA: TGTGCCAGCAGCTTGGCACAGGGCGGGGAGCTGTTTTTT; CDR3: CASSLAQGGELFF
V: TRBV5-8; size: .; D: TRBD1; J: TRBJ2-7; DNA: TGTGCCAGCAGCTTGGGTCCAGGGACAGGGGTCTCCTACGAGCAGTACTTC; CDR3: CASSLGPGTGVSYEQYF
V: TRBV12-1; size: .; D: .; J: TRBJ1-1; DNA: TGTGCCAGCAGCTCATCACCCCCGGGACACCTCCGCTCTTTGAACACTGAAGCTTTCTTT; CDR3: CASSSSPPGHLRSLNTEAFF
V: TRBV6-1; size: .; D: TRBD2; J: TRBJ2-7; DNA: TGTGCCAGTGATACTAGCGTTAGCTCCTACGAGCAGTACTTC; CDR3: CASDTSVSSYEQYF
V: TRBV2; size: .; D: .; J: TRBJ2-7; DNA: TGTGCCAGCAGTGGGCTAGCCGCCCACGAGCAGTACTTC; CDR3: CASSGLAAHEQYF
V: TRBV6-6; size: .; D: TRBD1; J: TRBJ1-1; DNA: TGTGCCAGCAGTAAGGACAGGGGGGTGAACACTGAAGCTTTCTTT; CDR3: CASSKDRGVNTEAFF
V: TRBV5-4; size: .; D: .; J: TRBJ2-7; DNA: TGTGCCAGCAGCTTGGGTGGGGGACACGGCCTGCCCTACGAGCAGTACTTC; CDR3: CASSLGGGHGLPYEQYF
V: TRBV2; size: .; D: .; J: TRBJ1-1; DNA: TGTGCCAGCAGTCCAGAGAACACTGAAGCTTTCTTT; CDR3: CASSPENTEAFF
V: TRBV28; size: .; D: .; J: TRBJ1-5; DNA: TGTGCCAGCAGTTTATTGACAGGCGGTAATCAGCCCCAGCATTTT; CDR3: CASSLLTGGNQPQHF
V: TRBV4-3; size: .; D: .; J: TRBJ1-5; DNA: TGCGCCAGCAGCCAAGATAGACAGCTTCTTCAGCCCCAGCATTTT; CDR3: CASSQDRQLLQPQHF
V: TRBV7-9; size: once; D: .; J: TRBJ2-1; DNA: TGTGCCAGCAGCTTAGGTTACGGTCTCAATGAGCAGTTCTTC; CDR3: CASSLGYGLNEQFF
V: TRBV11-2; size: .; D: .; J: TRBJ2-3; DNA: TGTGCCAGCAGCTACGGTCGGCCAGATACGCAGTATTTT; CDR3: CASSYGRPDTQYF
V: TRBV27; size: .; D: TRBD2; J: TRBJ2-3; DNA: TGTGCCAGCAGTGGGACTAGCTGGGGCGTTGGTACGCAGTATTTT; CDR3: CASSGTSWGVGTQYF
V: TRBV2; size: .; D: TRBD2; J: TRBJ2-7; DNA: TGTGCCAGCAGTGGGGAGGGGCAGAAGCAGTACTTC; CDR3: CASSGEGQKQYF
V: TRBV2; size: .; D: .; J: TRBJ2-3; DNA: TGTGCCAGCAGTGATGGGGCAGGTGGATACACAGATACGCAGTATTTT; CDR3: CASSDGAGGYTDTQYF
V: TRBV27; size: .; D: TRBD1; J: TRBJ2-2; DNA: TGTGCCAGCACCCCGGACAGGGGGCGGACCGGGGAGCTGTTTTTT; CDR3: CASTPDRGRTGELFF
V: TRBV7-3; size: .; D: .; J: TRBJ2-1; DNA: TGTGCCCTCAGGTCGCCAGGGAGTGAGCAGTTCTTC; CDR3: CALRSPGSEQFF
V: TRBV18; size: .; D: TRBD2; J: TRBJ2-7; DNA: TGTGCCAGCTCAGGTACCGTTAGCGGGAAGGGGGAGCAGTACTTC; CDR3: CASSGTVSGKGEQYF
V: TRBV5-1; size: .; D: .; J: TRBJ1-1; DNA: TGCGCCAGCAGCCTATTTACAGAGGACACTGAAGCTTTCTTT; CDR3: CASSLFTEDTEAFF
V: TRBV5-1; size: .; D: .; J: TRBJ1-1; DNA: TGCGCCAGCAGTCTGACTTATGGGAACACTGAAGCTTTCTTT; CDR3: CASSLTYGNTEAFF
V: TRBV5-6; size: .; D: .; J: TRBJ2-7; DNA: TGTGCCAGCAGCTTGGCCCCGATCGAGCAGTACTTC; CDR3: CASSLAPIEQYF
V: TRBV18; size: few; D: TRBD2; J: TRBJ2-7; DNA: TGTGCCAGCTCACCACCGGGACTAGGGACCTACGAGCAGTACTTC; CDR3: CASSPPGLGTYEQYF
V: TRBV27; size: .; D: TRBD2; J: TRBJ2-1; DNA: TGTGCCAGCAGTCTCGGACTAGCGGGAGGAAGTAATGAGCAGTTCTTC; CDR3: CASSLGLAGGSNEQFF
V: TRBV7-8; size: once; D: TRBD2; J: TRBJ2-7; DNA: TGTGCCAGCAGCTTAGCGGGACTAGCGTTTCCCTACGAGCAGTACTTC; CDR3: CASSLAGLAFPYEQYF